This entry is about one T cell receptor (beta chain). The clone's antigen remains unknown. The input lacks base qualities; no much larger clone sits a single base away. This entry belongs to a study of T cell changes during pregnancy in multiple sclerosis (dated by TCRdb to the late 2010s). With regard to the full study: Changes in the T cell repertoire over the course of pregnancy were examined in this study in women with multiple sclerosis.

V lost 3 bases and J lost 4 bases, and the count of bases not matched to a germline gene is 16. CDR1 and CDR2 were assigned from the germline V gene as SGDLS and YYNGEE. The CDR3 contains 18 residues, cysteine and phenylalanine counted. The only DNA kept is the CDR3, 54 bases in frame from the first base. The method behind the library was the immunoSEQ multiplex PCR assay. TCRdb retrieved this table from immuneACCESS and kept in-frame rearrangements only. Not all clones are present; in checked studies, unresolved V genes account for under half, and no reason is known for the remainder. This sample gives tens of thousands of clones in total; roughly 89% of them show up just once. The ten biggest clones cover approximately 4.9% of the sample.

This sequence was found in a female donor in good health, enrolled as a control in a pregnancy study. The V and J segments used are TRBV9 and TRBJ2-1; 7 middle bases align to TRBD2. Source: peripheral blood, taken after pregnancy. The bases are TGTGCCAGCAGCGACCCCGTGAGTAGCGGGCGATATTACAATGAGCAGTTCTTC. Its protein is CASSDPVSSGRYYNEQFF.